This T cell receptor (beta chain) was sequenced in a study of regulatory T cells in long-lasting Graves disease (dated by TCRdb to the early 2020s). About the investigation overall: Persistent Graves' disease was defined as antithyroid drug treatment for over 5 years with persistently positive TSH receptor autoantibodies. Persistent Graves' disease patients were compared with newly diagnosed Graves' disease patients by peripheral blood TCR sequencing and RNA sequencing. On average, persistent Graves' disease patients in the clinical cohort had been on antithyroid drugs for around ten years. A total of 33 samples underwent TCR sequencing: some 13 from persistent and 20 from newly diagnosed Graves' disease patients. The study was registered as a clinical trial and conducted in China. What the authors observed across the whole study: Persistent patients shared more public clonotypes among themselves (approximately 2,500) than newly diagnosed patients did (roughly 920). Persistent disease showed preferential use of TRBV28, TRBJ1-2 and TRBJ2-5, whereas newly diagnosed disease favored TRBV20-1 and TRBJ2-1. Because the primary lesion, thyroid tissue, could not be accessed, the study looked at peripheral blood alone. Sequencing and analysis were limited to the TCR beta chain. The authors noted that the small sample size was a limitation that may lower accuracy. Lower TCR Shannon entropy and fewer highly expanded clones were observed in persistent Graves' disease patients than in newly diagnosed patients, which suggested clonal expansion.

The CDR3 has 13 amino acids, counting the end cysteine and phenylalanine. Only CDR3 DNA is held: 39 bases, read in frame from base 1. From a lookup of the germline V gene, CDR1 and CDR2 are MNHEY and SVGEGT. Clipping removes 7 bases from V and 7 bases from J, with 3 as the unmatched junction base count. Library prep was done by multiplex PCR. This sample was sequenced with an Illumina HiSeq 4000. To build TCR beta libraries, CDR3 regions were amplified by Arm-PCR using iRepertoire HTBI primers. Before sequencing, the PCR products went through gel purification. The original methods were these. Gene usage analysis of CDR3 amino acid clonotypes used the 55 to 80 TRBV and more than 13 TRBJ segments found across samples. COPE and FqMerger were used to merge filtered high-quality paired reads into contigs. BLAST was used to align contigs to the IMGT TRBV, TRBD and TRBJ reference genes, and CDR3 was defined following IMGT. Any clonotype with a frequency above 0.1% was counted as a highly expanded clone. Shannon entropy was used to measure repertoire diversity, and the Gini coefficient was used to measure V-J evenness. A clonotype found in more than one individual was treated as public. In-frame beta chains were kept once TCRdb had trimmed the public reads at Q25 with fastp and called clones with MiXCR. Rows are unified per CDR3 protein, each entry keeping the most common DNA and genes. TCRdb assigned the V and J calls; the authors' analysis was not used. This sample comprises about 430,000 distinct CDR3 sequences, 21% of them detected only once. Of the sample, approximately 15% is held by the ten largest clones.

This clonotype has a handful of counts. Its antigen target is currently unknown. Per-nucleotide qualities are absent, and no much larger clonotype sits a single base away. Per the publication, the time point label means: persistent/refractory GD, antithyroid drugs over 5 years with positive TRAb. For both TCR sequencing and RNA sequencing, RNA was extracted from PBMCs in TRIzol. The diagnosis of Graves' disease followed American Thyroid Association guidelines. Recruitment of patients was carried out at an endocrinology department in Xi'an, China. Each patient gave 8.5 to 9.5 milliliters of peripheral blood, collected in an EDTA anticoagulant tube. Ficoll Paque Plus density gradient separation was used to isolate PBMCs, and no additional T cell sorting was done. An Agilent 2100 Bioanalyzer and agarose gel were used to check RNA quality, while a NanoDrop 2000 measured RNA concentration.

This clonotype was obtained from a female donor with Graves disease. The material was peripheral blood mononuclear cells (PBMCs), obtained when the disease was refractory, from a patient treated with antithyroid drugs. Rearrangement joined TRBV6-2 or TRBV6-3 to TRBJ1-6, with TRBD1 identical over 8 junction bases. CDR3 sequence: CASTRTGNSPLHF. The sequence in DNA is TGTGCCAGCACCCGGACAGGGAATTCACCCCTCCACTTT.